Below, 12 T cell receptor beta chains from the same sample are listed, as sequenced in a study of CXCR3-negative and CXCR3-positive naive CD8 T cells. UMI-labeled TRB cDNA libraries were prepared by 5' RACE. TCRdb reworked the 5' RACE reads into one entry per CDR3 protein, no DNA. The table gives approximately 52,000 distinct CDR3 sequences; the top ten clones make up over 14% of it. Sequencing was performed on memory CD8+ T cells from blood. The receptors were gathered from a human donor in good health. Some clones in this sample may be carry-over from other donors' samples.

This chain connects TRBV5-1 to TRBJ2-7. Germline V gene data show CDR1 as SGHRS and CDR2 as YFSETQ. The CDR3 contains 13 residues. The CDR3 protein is CASSSATTYEQYF.

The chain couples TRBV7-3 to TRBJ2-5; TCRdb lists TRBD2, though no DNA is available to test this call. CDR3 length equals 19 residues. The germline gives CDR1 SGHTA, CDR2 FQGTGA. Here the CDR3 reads CASSLGHIPSGGHQETQYF.

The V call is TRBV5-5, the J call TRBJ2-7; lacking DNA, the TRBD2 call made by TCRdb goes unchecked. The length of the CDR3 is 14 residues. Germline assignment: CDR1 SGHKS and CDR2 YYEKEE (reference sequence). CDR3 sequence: CASSLVSGLYEQYF. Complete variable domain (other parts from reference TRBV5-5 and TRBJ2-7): DAGVTQSPTHLIKTRGQQVTLRCSPISGHKSVSWYQQVLGQGPQFIFQYYEKEERGRGNFPDRFSARQFPNYSSELNVNALLLGDSALYLCASSLVSGLYEQYFGPGTRLTVT.

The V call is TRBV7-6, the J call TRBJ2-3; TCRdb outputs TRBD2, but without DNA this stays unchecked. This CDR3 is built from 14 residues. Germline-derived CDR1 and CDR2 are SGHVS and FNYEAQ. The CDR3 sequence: CATLAGGGTDTQYF.

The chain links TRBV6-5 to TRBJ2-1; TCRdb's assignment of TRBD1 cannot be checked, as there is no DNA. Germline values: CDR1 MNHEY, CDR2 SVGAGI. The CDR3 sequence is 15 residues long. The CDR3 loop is CASRITGTDYNEQFF.

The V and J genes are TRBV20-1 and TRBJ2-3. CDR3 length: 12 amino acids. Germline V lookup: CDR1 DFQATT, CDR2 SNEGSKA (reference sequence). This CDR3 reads CSVRVSTDTQYF.

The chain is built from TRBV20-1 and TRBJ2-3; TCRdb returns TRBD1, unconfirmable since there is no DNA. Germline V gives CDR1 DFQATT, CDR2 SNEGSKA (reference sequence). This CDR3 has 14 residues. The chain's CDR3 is CSASDRGRSDTQYF.

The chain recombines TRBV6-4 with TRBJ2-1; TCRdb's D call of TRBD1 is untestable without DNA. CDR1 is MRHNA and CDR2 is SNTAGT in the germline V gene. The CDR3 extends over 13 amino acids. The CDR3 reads CASSGGDYNEQFF.

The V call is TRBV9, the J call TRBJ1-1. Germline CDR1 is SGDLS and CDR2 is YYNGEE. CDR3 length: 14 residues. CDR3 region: CASSPRTGNTEAFF.

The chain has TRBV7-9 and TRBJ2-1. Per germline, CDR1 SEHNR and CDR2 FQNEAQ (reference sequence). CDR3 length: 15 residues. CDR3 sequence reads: CASSLSRSSYNEQFF. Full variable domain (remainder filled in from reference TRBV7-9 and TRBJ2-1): DTGVSQNPRHKITKRGQNVTFRCDPISEHNRLYWYRQTLGQGPEFLTYFQNEAQLEKSRLLSDRFSAERPKGSFSTLEIQRTEQGDSAMYLCASSLSRSSYNEQFFGPGTRLTVL.

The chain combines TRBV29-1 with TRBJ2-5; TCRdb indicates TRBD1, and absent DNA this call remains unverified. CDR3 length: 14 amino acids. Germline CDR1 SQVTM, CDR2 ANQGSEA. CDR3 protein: CSVEWGDRIETQYF.

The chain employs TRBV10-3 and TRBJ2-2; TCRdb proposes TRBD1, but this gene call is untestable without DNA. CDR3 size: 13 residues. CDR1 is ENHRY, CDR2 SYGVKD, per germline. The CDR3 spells CAISGGETGELFF.